This TCR beta chain stems from a study of regulatory T cells in long-lasting Graves disease. Investigators prepared the TCR beta libraries by applying iRepertoire HTBI primers and Arm-PCR of CDR3 regions. In TCRdb, the multiplex PCR reads were re-called with MiXCR into one record per CDR3 protein. The repertoire holds hundreds of thousands of distinct CDR3 sequences, with 21% as singletons. Time point here: persistent/refractory GD, antithyroid drugs over 5 years with positive TRAb. PBMC RNA was the source of the TCR library. EDTA tubes held roughly 9.9 milliliters of peripheral blood from each patient. Germline loops: CDR1 SQVTM, CDR2 ANQGSEA. Trimming removed 6 bases from V and 6 bases from J; junction bases left unmatched: 7. The CDR3 runs 13 residues.

Sequenced here: peripheral blood mononuclear cells (PBMCs), sampled when the disease was refractory, from a patient treated with antithyroid drugs. The origin of this receptor is a female donor with Graves disease. V gene TRBV29-1 combines with J gene TRBJ1-4; 7 bases are a match to TRBD1. The CDR3 nucleotides are TGCAGCGTCACGGACAGGACGGATGAAAAACTGTTTTTT. Translating gives CSVTDRTDEKLFF.